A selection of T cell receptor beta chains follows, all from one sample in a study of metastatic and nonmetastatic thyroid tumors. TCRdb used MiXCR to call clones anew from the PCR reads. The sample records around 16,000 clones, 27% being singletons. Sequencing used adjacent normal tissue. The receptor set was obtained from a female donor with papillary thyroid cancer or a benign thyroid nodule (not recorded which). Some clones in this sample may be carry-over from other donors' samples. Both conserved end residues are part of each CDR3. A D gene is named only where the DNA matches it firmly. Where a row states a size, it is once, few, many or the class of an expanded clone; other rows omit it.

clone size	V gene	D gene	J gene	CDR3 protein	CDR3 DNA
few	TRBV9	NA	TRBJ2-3	CASSVVADTQYF	TGTGCCAGCAGCGTAGTGGCAGATACGCAGTATTTT
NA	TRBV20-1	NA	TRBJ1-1	CSARVASGQNTEAFF	TGCAGTGCTAGAGTAGCGTCGGGACAAAACACTGAAGCTTTCTTT
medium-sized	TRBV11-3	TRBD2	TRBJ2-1	CASSPRAGGYNEQFF	TGTGCCAGCAGCCCCCGCGCGGGAGGCTACAATGAGCAGTTCTTC
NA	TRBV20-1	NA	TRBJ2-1	CSARLGAGSTYNEQFF	TGCAGTGCTAGGCTTGGAGCAGGGTCAACCTACAATGAGCAGTTCTTC
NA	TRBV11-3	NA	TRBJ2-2	CASSLRGISGELFF	TGTGCCAGCAGCTTAAGGGGTATTTCCGGGGAGCTGTTTTTT
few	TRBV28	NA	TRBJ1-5	CASSYRPNQPQHF	TGTGCCAGCAGTTATAGACCCAATCAGCCCCAGCATTTT
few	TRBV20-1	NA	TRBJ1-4	CSARPPDTRGEKLFF	TGCAGTGCTAGACCCCCCGACACACGGGGTGAAAAACTGTTTTTT
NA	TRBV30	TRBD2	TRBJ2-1	CAWSPLAAGDEQFF	TGTGCCTGGAGTCCACTAGCGGCAGGGGATGAGCAGTTCTTC
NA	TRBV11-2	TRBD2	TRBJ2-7	CASGPRASGKSYEQYF	TGTGCCAGCGGCCCCCGGGCTAGCGGTAAATCCTACGAGCAGTACTTC
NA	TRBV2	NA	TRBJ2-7	CASSEFSGFSYEQYF	TGTGCCAGCAGTGAATTTAGCGGCTTCTCCTACGAGCAGTACTTC
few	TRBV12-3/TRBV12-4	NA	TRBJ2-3	CASRRERVTQYF	TGTGCCAGCAGGCGAGAGAGAGTCACGCAGTATTTT
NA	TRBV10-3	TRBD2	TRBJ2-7	CAISGLGLAAREQYF	TGTGCCATCAGTGGTTTAGGACTAGCGGCTAGGGAGCAGTACTTC
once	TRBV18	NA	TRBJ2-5	CASSPGVMETLFF	TGTGCCAGCTCACCGGGGGTGATGGAGACCCTCTTCTTC
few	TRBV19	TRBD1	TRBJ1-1	CASSYRGEGTEAFF	TGTGCCAGTAGCTACAGGGGAGAAGGTACTGAAGCTTTCTTT
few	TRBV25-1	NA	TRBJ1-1	CASSEYMREGEAFF	TGTGCCAGCAGTGAATATATGAGGGAAGGTGAAGCTTTCTTT
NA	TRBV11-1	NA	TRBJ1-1	CASSTRIVRDEAFF	TGTGCCAGCAGCACCCGGATAGTCAGGGATGAAGCTTTCTTT
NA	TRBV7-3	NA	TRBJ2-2	CASSFGGHANTGELFF	TGTGCCAGCAGCTTCGGCGGTCACGCGAACACCGGGGAGCTGTTTTTT
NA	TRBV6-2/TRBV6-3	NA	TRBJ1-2	CASSYSGSGGYTF	TGTGCCAGCAGTTACTCGGGCTCGGGTGGCTACACCTTC
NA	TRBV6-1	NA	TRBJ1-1	CASSYGRGGRTEAFF	TGTGCCAGCAGCTATGGACGGGGGGGACGAACTGAAGCTTTCTTT
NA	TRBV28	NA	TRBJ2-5	CASSEGQETQYF	TGTGCCAGCAGTGAAGGGCAAGAGACCCAGTACTTC
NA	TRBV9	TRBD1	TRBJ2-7	CASSVRGQGYEQYF	TGTGCCAGCAGCGTAAGGGGACAGGGTTACGAGCAGTACTTC
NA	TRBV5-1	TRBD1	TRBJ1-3	CASSLELGQGTNTIYF	TGCGCCAGCAGCTTGGAATTGGGACAGGGGACCAACACCATATATTTT
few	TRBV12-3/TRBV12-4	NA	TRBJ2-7	CASSLNRGGEYEQYF	TGTGCCAGCAGTTTAAACAGGGGGGGGGAGTACGAGCAGTACTTC
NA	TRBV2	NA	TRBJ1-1	CASTGAMGTEAFF	TGTGCCAGCACTGGGGCGATGGGCACTGAAGCTTTCTTT
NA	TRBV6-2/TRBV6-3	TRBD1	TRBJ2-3	CASSGQYTDTQYF	TGTGCCAGCTCGGGACAGTACACAGATACGCAGTATTTT
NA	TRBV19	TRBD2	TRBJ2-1	CASSMPGAGGSPYNEQFF	TGTGCCAGTAGTATGCCGGGCGCGGGAGGGTCTCCTTACAATGAGCAGTTCTTC
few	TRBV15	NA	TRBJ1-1	CATSTQGMDTEAFF	TGTGCCACCAGCACCCAGGGTATGGACACTGAAGCTTTCTTT
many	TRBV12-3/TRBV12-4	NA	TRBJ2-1	CASSLQGKGGEQFF	TGTGCCAGCAGTTTACAGGGAAAAGGAGGGGAGCAGTTCTTC
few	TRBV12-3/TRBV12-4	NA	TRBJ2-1	CASSLETGSVNEQFF	TGTGCCAGCAGTTTAGAGACAGGCTCAGTCAATGAGCAGTTCTTC
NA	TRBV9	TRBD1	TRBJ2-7	CASSVETGGYYEQYF	TGTGCCAGCAGCGTCGAAACAGGGGGCTACTACGAGCAGTACTTC
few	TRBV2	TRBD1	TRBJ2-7	CASRADRSSYEQYF	TGTGCCAGTCGAGCGGACAGGAGCTCCTACGAGCAGTACTTC
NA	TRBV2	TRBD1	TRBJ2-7	CASSRQGISGEQYF	TGTGCCAGCAGTCGACAGGGAATATCGGGCGAGCAGTACTTC
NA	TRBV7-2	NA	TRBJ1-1	CASSLGRGSTEAFF	TGTGCCAGCAGCTTAGGCAGGGGTTCCACTGAAGCTTTCTTT
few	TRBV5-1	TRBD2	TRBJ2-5	CASSFIGGAGETQYF	TGCGCCAGCAGCTTTATCGGGGGGGCCGGGGAGACCCAGTACTTC
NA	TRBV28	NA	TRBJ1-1	CASISNTAGEAFF	TGTGCCAGCATCTCTAATACGGCAGGGGAAGCTTTCTTT
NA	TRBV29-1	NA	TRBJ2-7	CSVVDSYEQYF	TGCAGCGTTGTTGACAGCTACGAGCAGTACTTC
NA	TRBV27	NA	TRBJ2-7	CASSLNTGKGEQYF	TGTGCCAGCAGTTTGAACACTGGGAAGGGCGAGCAGTACTTC
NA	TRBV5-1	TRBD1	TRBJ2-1	CASGTGGIYEQFF	TGCGCCAGCGGGACAGGGGGAATATATGAGCAGTTCTTC
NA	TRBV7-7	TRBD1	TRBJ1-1	CASSPRQGGTEAFF	TGTGCTAGCAGCCCCCGACAGGGAGGCACTGAAGCTTTCTTT
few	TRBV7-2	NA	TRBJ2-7	CASSLGGGAYEQYF	TGTGCCAGCAGCTTGGGAGGCGGCGCCTACGAGCAGTACTTC
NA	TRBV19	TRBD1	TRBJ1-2	CASRTGDSLYGYTF	TGTGCCAGTAGGACAGGGGATTCCCTCTATGGCTACACCTTC
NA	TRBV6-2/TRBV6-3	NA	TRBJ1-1	CASSYSPNTDAFF	TGTGCGAGCAGTTACTCACCGAACACGGATGCTTTCTTT
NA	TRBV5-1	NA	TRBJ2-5	CASSSGLGETQYF	TGCGCCAGCAGCTCCGGGCTCGGGGAGACCCAGTACTTC
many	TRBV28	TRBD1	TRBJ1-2	CASSYRGRFWGYTF	TGTGCCAGCAGTTACAGGGGGCGATTTTGGGGCTACACCTTC
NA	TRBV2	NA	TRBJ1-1	CASSQSREAFF	TGTGCCAGCAGTCAATCACGTGAAGCTTTCTTT
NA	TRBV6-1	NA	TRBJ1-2	CATYRGSSYGYTF	TGTGCCACCTACCGGGGATCCAGCTATGGCTACACCTTC
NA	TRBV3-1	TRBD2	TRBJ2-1	CASSHLGSGSLGEQFF	TGTGCCAGCAGCCACCTGGGTAGCGGGAGTTTAGGTGAGCAGTTCTTC
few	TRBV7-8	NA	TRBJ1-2	CASSLYANYGYTF	TGTGCCAGCAGCTTGTACGCTAACTATGGCTACACCTTC
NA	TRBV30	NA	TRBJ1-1	CAWSPRDGEAFF	TGTGCCTGGAGTCCCCGGGACGGAGAAGCTTTCTTT
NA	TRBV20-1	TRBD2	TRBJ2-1	CSAGTGAGTSGSREQFF	TGCAGCGCCGGAACCGGAGCCGGGACTAGCGGGAGCAGAGAGCAGTTCTTC
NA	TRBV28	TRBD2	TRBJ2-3	CASSPAGEGGSTQYF	TGTGCCAGCAGTCCAGCGGGAGAGGGTGGTAGTACGCAGTATTTT
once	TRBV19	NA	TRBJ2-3	CASSRVGRADYTQYF	TGTGCCAGTAGTAGAGTAGGAAGGGCCGATTATACGCAGTATTTT
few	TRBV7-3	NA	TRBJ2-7	CASSQGSSGPYEQYF	TGTGCCAGCAGCCAGGGGTCTAGCGGACCCTACGAGCAGTACTTC
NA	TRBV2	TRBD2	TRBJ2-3	CASRTLTSGRTDTQYF	TGTGCCAGCAGAACCTTGACTAGCGGACGCACAGATACGCAGTATTTT
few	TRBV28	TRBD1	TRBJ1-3	CASSSPGTGRNTIYF	TGTGCCAGCAGTTCCCCTGGGACAGGTCGAAACACCATATATTTT
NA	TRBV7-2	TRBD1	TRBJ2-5	CASSLGTGGIRQETQYF	TGTGCCAGCAGCTTAGGGACAGGGGGAATCCGGCAAGAGACCCAGTACTTC
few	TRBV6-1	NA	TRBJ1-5	CASSGTSVFSNQPQHF	TGTGCCAGCAGCGGTACGTCTGTTTTCAGCAATCAGCCCCAGCATTTT
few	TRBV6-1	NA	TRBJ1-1	CASSPGGLNTEAFF	TGTGCCAGCAGCCCGGGCGGCCTAAACACTGAAGCTTTCTTT